This entry concerns a single T cell receptor (beta chain). Libraries were prepared by immunoSEQ multiplex PCR; TCRdb keeps only in-frame clonotypes and omits some of them. Found here are about 80,000 clones, roughly 84% of them singletons; the top ten hold around 6.5%. The sample is drawn from a study of OX40 agonist ivuxolimab in advanced cancers. Study-level information: Ivuxolimab was administered intravenously to patients at 0.01 to 10 mg/kg every 2 weeks. Partial responses were seen in three patients, one with hepatocellular carcinoma and two with cutaneous melanoma.

The germline V gene has CDR1 SEHNR and CDR2 FQNEAQ (reference sequence). CDR3 size: 16 residues. The V gene end was trimmed by 5 bases and the J gene end by 3 bases; junction bases not matched to a gene: 9. Sequenced here: CD4+ or CD8+ T cells sorted from blood, sampled in a trial of the OX40 agonist ivuxolimab. The TCR originated in an adult with an advanced solid tumor such as melanoma, head and neck, liver or kidney cancer. J is TRBJ2-1 and V is TRBV7-9; TRBD2 agrees at 8 bases. CDR3 sequence (DNA): TGTGCCAGCAGCCCGCCCAGCGGGAGTCACTACAATGAGCAGTTCTTC. Translated, it gives CASSPPSGSHYNEQFF.